The 8 T cell receptor beta chains below come from one sample, sequenced in a study of cytomegalovirus exposure and HLA in healthy donors. Primers: 60 Vbeta forward and 13 Jbeta reverse. This table comes from immunoSEQ multiplex PCR, and its TCRdb copy is limited to in-frame clones, with some not included. This sample has some 150,000 clones; over 75% occur once, and the top ten carry about 5.2%. Sequenced material: PBMCs. These receptor sequences come from a man aged 30 to 39 in good health and CMV-seropositive.

The gene calls are TRBV7-9 and TRBJ1-1, with TRBD1 as a possible D gene (5 bases). Per germline, CDR1 SEHNR and CDR2 FQNEAQ (reference sequence). CDR3 size: 15 residues. V lost 5 bases, J lost 1 base, and 14 bases lay in between. The CDR3 bases are TGTGCCAGCAGCAAAAACTTGGACAAGAACACTGAAGCTTTCTTT. The encoded protein is CASSKNLDKNTEAFF.

The gene calls are TRBV5-4 and TRBJ2-3; a possible D gene is TRBD2 (7 bases). Germline V gene lookup returns CDR1 SGHNT and CDR2 YYREEE (reference sequence). Deletions cut 4 bases from V and 1 base from J, with 13 bases between. There are 15 residues in the CDR3. In DNA form, the CDR3 reads TGTGCCAGCAGCAGGGGGGGCCTTCGCACAGATACGCAGTATTTT. Translating gives CASSRGGLRTDTQYF.

The chain carries TRBV15 and TRBJ2-5, with D possibly matching TRBD1 (6 bases). The J call may be mistaken, given a closer DNA end match to TRBJ2-7. Germline CDR1 LNHNV, CDR2 YYDKDF (reference sequence). This CDR3 contains 14 residues. CDR3 coding DNA: TGTGCCACCAGCAGAGACAGGGGAGACGACGAGCAGTACTTC. Protein product: CATSRDRGDDEQYF.

The V and J genes are TRBV6-1 and TRBJ1-4; 7 positions match TRBD1. Germline CDR1 reads MNHNS; CDR2 reads SASEGT. After removal of 10 bases from V and 5 bases from J, the junction contained 10 bases not matched to a gene. The CDR3 runs 14 residues. DNA of the CDR3: TGTGCCACCCTAGCCGGGACAGCAAATGAAAAACTGTTTTTT. Translation: CATLAGTANEKLFF.

This clone was recorded a few times. V and J are TRBV18 and TRBJ2-3; D is perhaps TRBD2 (5 bases). Deletions cut 2 bases from V and 1 base from J, with 7 bases between. Germline CDR1 is KGHSH and CDR2 is LQKENI. The CDR3 totals 14 residues. The CDR3 bases are TGTGCCAGCTCACCAAGAGCGGGCACAGATACGCAGTATTTT. Protein sequence: CASSPRAGTDTQYF. Using reference TRBV18 and TRBJ2-3 for the parts outside the CDR3, the full variable domain is NAGVMQNPRHLVRRRGQEARLRCSPMKGHSHVYWYRQLPEEGLKFMVYLQKENIIDESGMPKERFSAEFPKEGPSILRIQQVVRGDSAAYFCASSPRAGTDTQYFGPGTRLTVL.

This rearrangement joins TRBV2 to TRBJ1-3; D gene uncertain. Germline V gives CDR1 SNHLY, CDR2 FYNNEI. The CDR3 is 16 amino acids. V was pared by 5 bases and J by 0 bases, with 14 bases between. The CDR3 sequence: CASSRSGGSSGNTIYF. The CDR3 DNA follows: TGTGCCAGCAGTCGGTCAGGCGGGTCCTCTGGAAACACCATATATTTT. Complete variable domain (other parts from reference TRBV2 and TRBJ1-3): EPEVTQTPSHQVTQMGQEVILRCVPISNHLYFYWYRQILGQKVEFLVSFYNNEISEKSEIFDDQFSVERPDGSNFTLKIRSTKLEDSAMYFCASSRSGGSSGNTIYFGEGSWLTVV.

Concerning this clone: Germline and junction disagree at one end, which may indicate a read error. The chain links TRBV7-9 to TRBJ1-6, with 8 bases lining up with TRBD1. This CDR3 contains 14 residues. Germline V gene sequence: CDR1 SEHNR, CDR2 FQNEAQ (reference sequence). The CDR3 region is CSSSLRDRNSPLHF. The CDR3 coding sequence is TGTTCCAGCAGCCTCCGGGACAGGAATTCACCCCTCCACTTT.

V is TRBV11-2 and J is TRBJ2-1; 7 bases are shared with TRBD2. CDR3 length: 13 amino acids. The J segment lost 7 bases and the V segment lost 5 bases, leaving 5 bases of the junction unmatched. From germline, CDR1 is SGHAT and CDR2 FQNNGV. CDR3 coding DNA: TGTGCCAGCAGCAATAACGGGGGGAATGAGCAGTTCTTC. Its protein product is CASSNNGGNEQFF.